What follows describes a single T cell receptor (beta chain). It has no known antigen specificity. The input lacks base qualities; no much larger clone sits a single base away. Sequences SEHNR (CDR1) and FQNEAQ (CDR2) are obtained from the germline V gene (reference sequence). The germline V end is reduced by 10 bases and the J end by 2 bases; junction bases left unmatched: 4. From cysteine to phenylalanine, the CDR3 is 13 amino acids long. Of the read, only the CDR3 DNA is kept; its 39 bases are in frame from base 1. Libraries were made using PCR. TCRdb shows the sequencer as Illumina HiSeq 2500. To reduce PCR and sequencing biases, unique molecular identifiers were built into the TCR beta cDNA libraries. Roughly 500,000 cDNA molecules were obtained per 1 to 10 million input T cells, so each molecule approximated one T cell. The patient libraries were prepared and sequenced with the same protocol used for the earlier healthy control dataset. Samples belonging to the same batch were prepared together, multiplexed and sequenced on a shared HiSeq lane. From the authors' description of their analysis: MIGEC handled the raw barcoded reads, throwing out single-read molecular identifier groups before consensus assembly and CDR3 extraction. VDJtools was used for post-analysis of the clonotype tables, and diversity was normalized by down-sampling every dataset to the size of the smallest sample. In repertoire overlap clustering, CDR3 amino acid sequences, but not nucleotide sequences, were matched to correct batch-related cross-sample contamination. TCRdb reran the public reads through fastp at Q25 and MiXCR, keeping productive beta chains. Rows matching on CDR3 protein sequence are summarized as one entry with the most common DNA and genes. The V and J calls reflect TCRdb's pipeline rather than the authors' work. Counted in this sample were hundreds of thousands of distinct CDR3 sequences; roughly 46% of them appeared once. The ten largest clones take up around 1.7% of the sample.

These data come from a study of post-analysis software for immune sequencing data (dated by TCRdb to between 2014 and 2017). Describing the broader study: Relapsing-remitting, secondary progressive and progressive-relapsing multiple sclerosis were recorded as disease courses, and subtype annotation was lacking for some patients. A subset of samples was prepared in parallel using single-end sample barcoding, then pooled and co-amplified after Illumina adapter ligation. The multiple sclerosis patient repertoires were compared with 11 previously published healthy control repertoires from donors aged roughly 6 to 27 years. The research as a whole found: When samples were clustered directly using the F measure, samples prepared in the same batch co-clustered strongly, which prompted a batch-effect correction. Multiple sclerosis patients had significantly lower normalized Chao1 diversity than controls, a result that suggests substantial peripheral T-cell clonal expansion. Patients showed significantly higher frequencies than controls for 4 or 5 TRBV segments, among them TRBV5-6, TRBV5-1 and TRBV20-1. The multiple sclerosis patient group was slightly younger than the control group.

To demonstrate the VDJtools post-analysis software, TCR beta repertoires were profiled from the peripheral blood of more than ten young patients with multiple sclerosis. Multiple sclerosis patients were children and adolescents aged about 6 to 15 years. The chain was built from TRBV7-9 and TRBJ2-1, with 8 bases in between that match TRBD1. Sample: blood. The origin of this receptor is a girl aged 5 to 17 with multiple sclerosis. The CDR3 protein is CATGQGPYNEQFF. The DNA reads TGTGCCACCGGACAGGGTCCCTACAATGAGCAGTTCTTC.